In its sample, the clone carrying this T cell receptor (beta chain) was seen many times. Antigen unknown. Germline V gene data show CDR1 as SGHTA and CDR2 as FQGTGA. The trim removed 5 bases at V and 9 bases at J, leaving 8 bases unmatched. The CDR3 sequence is 16 residues long. The record originates from a study of identical twins. Study-level results: Models underpredicted monozygotic twin sharing of out-of-frame TCR alpha. Twins shared out-of-frame alpha sequences with excess low generation probability. Within cord blood, abundant beta clonotypes carried fewer insertions, but memory repertoires showed no such trend.

From the 5' RACE reads, TCRdb called clonotypes with MiXCR, one entry per CDR3 protein. The profile covers 450,000 or so distinct CDR3 sequences, with about 13% appearing a single time and 0.98% taken by the ten largest. These same data were also listed under a study on yellow fever vaccine responses in identical twins. From that second work: Reports say the vaccine T cell response in twins looked partly convergent and partly personalized.

This chain links TRBV7-3 with TRBJ2-1; 15 bases fit TRBD2. Sequencing was done on a sample of CD4+ T cells sorted from blood. The source is a woman younger than 30 in good health. Here the CDR3 DNA reads TGTGCCAGCAGCCCTGGACTAGCGGGGGGGTTGGGTGAGCAGTTCTTC. Its protein product is CASSPGLAGGLGEQFF.